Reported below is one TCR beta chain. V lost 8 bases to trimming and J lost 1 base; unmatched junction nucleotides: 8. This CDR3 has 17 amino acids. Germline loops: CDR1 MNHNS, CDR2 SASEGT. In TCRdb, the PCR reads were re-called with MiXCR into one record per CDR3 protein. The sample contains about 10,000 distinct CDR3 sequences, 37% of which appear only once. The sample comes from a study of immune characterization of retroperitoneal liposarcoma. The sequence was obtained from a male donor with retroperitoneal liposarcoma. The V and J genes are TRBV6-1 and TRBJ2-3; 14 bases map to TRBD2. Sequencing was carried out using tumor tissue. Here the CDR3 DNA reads TGTGCCAGCTCCCGACTAGCGGGGGGGGGGGGCACAGATACGCAGTATTTT. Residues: CASSRLAGGGGTDTQYF.